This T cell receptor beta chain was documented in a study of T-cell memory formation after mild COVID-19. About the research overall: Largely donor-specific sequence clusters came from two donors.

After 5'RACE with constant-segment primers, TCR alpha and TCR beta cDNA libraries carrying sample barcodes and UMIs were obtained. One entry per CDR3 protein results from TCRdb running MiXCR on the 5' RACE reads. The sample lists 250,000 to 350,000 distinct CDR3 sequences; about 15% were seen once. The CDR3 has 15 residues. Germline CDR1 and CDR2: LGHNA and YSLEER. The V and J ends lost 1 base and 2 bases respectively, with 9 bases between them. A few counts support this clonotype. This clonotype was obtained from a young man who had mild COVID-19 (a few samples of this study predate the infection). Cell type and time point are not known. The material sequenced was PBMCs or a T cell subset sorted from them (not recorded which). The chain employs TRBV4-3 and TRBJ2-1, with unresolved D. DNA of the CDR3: TGCGCCAGCAGCCAAGTACAGCTCCCCTACAATGAGCAGTTCTTC. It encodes CASSQVQLPYNEQFF.